The 23 T cell receptor beta chains presented below share a single source sample, sequenced in a study of cytomegalovirus exposure and HLA in healthy donors. Primers for the PCR totalled 60 Vbeta and 13 Jbeta. Here immunoSEQ multiplex PCR was the method, and the copy in TCRdb shows in-frame clones only, minus some. Here the sample spans some 180,000 clones, about three quarters being singletons. Sequences were obtained from PBMCs. The receptors derive from a woman aged 55-75 years in good health and CMV-seropositive.

As concerns this clone: Additional DNA sequences in this sample encode the identical CDR3. Here the CDR3 DNA reads TGTGCCAGCAGCTTGCGCGGGCCTCACTCTGGAAACACCATATATTTT. Encoded protein: CASSLRGPHSGNTIYF. This chain links TRBV5-6 with TRBJ1-3, with D unclear. V lost 1 base to trimming and J lost 0 bases, with 11 bases between them. The CDR3 extends over 16 amino acids. Germline V CDR1 and CDR2: SGHDT, YYEEEE.

V is TRBV29-1 and J is TRBJ2-3, with D unclear. The V gene lost 5 bases and the J gene lost 5 bases, with 5 bases spanning the gap. The CDR3 spans 10 residues. Germline-derived CDR1 and CDR2 are SQVTM and ANQGSEA. CDR3 nucleotide sequence: TGCAGCGTTTTACAAGATACGCAGTATTTT. This gives the protein CSVLQDTQYF.

This chain uses TRBV6-1 with TRBJ2-6, with D possibly matching TRBD1 (5 bases). Trimming cost V 5 bases and J 2 bases, with 10 bases left between them. The CDR3 sequence is 15 residues long. CDR1 and CDR2 from the germline V gene are MNHNS and SASEGT. The CDR3 protein is CASSPQGAGANVLTF. The DNA of the CDR3 is TGTGCCAGCAGTCCCCAAGGGGCTGGGGCCAACGTCCTGACTTTC.

The chain has TRBV9 and TRBJ2-2, with 11 bases aligning to TRBD2. CDR1 and CDR2 from the germline V gene are SGDLS and YYNGEE. The CDR3 is 16 amino acids. J gave up 2 bases and V 2 bases, and 2 bases lay outside the gene matches. DNA of the CDR3: TGTGCCAGCAGCGTTAGCGGGAGGGCCAACACCGGGGAGCTGTTTTTT. Encoded protein: CASSVSGRANTGELFF.

The chain joins TRBV7-8 to TRBJ2-1; 9 positions agree with TRBD1. Looked up from germline, CDR1 is SGHVS and CDR2 is FQNEAQ. CDR3 length: 16 amino acids. V gave up 0 bases and J gave up 4 bases; unmatched junction bases: 4. The CDR3 sequence: CASSLAGTGIYNEQFF. CDR3 sequence (DNA): TGTGCCAGCAGCTTAGCCGGGACAGGGATTTACAATGAGCAGTTCTTC.

The genes are TRBV12-5 and TRBJ2-7, with TRBD1 matching 10 bases. V lost 2 bases, J lost 4 bases, and 11 bases stayed unmatched. Germline-derived CDR1 and CDR2 are LGHNT and FRNRAP. The CDR3 totals 17 residues. CDR3 bases: TGTGCTAGTGGTTTGTCTCAATCGGGACAGGGGCTTTACGAGCAGTACTTC. It specifies CASGLSQSGQGLYEQYF.

J is TRBJ2-1 and V is TRBV7-3; the match to TRBD1 covers 11 bases. This CDR3 is built from 15 residues. The germline CDR1 and CDR2 sequences are SGHTA and FQGTGA. V lost 4 bases to trimming and J lost 7 bases; unmatched junction nucleotides: 6. The CDR3 protein is CASSYGQGAGNEQFF. Written as DNA, the CDR3 is TGTGCCAGCAGCTACGGACAGGGGGCTGGAAATGAGCAGTTCTTC.

This chain joins TRBV27 and TRBJ2-1; 8 bases are shared with TRBD2. The germline CDR1 and CDR2 sequences are MNHEY and SMNVEV (reference sequence). V dropped 6 bases and J dropped 1; count of bases not matched to a gene: 5. The CDR3 runs to 15 residues. This chain's CDR3 is CASRAGAESYNEQFF. In nucleotides, the CDR3 is TGTGCCAGCAGAGCGGGAGCAGAGTCCTACAATGAGCAGTTCTTC.

The rearrangement links TRBV9 to TRBJ2-1; 7 bases align to TRBD2. CDR1 and CDR2 (germline): SGDLS, YYNGEE. The CDR3 runs 15 residues. V shed 3 bases and J 3 bases; nucleotides not matched to a gene: 6. For the CDR3, the DNA is TGTGCCAGCAGCGACCTCGGGACTAACTACAATGAGCAGTTCTTC. It specifies CASSDLGTNYNEQFF.

The chain employs TRBV15 and TRBJ1-5, with TRBD1 as a possible D gene (6 bases). The CDR3 is 15 residues long. Germline CDR1 LNHNV, CDR2 YYDKDF (reference sequence). Trimming cost V 5 bases and J 7 bases, with 18 bases left between them. The CDR3 bases are TGTGCCACCAGCCGGGCACAGGGTGTAGGGCAGCCCCAGCATTTT. It translates to CATSRAQGVGQPQHF.

V is TRBV2 and J is TRBJ2-7; D not certain. The CDR3 extends over 12 amino acids. CDR1 is SNHLY and CDR2 is FYNNEI in the germline V gene. Between the trimmed V and J ends, which lost 6 bases and 5 bases, there was a span of 11 bases. CDR3 DNA sequence: TGTGCCAGCAGACGAGACTTAAACGAGCAGTACTTC. As protein: CASRRDLNEQYF. Drawing the rest from reference TRBV2 and TRBJ2-7, the complete variable domain is EPEVTQTPSHQVTQMGQEVILRCVPISNHLYFYWYRQILGQKVEFLVSFYNNEISEKSEIFDDQFSVERPDGSNFTLKIRSTKLEDSAMYFCASRRDLNEQYFGPGTRLTVT.

This chain links TRBV11-3 with TRBJ2-5; 8 bases are a match to TRBD2. The germline V gene encodes CDR1 SGHNT and CDR2 YENEEA. J lost 3 bases, V lost 6 bases, and 12 bases had no gene match. The CDR3 extends over 16 amino acids. For the CDR3, the DNA is TGTGCCAGCAGTGTACCTACTAGCGGATATGAAGAGACCCAGTACTTC. Translated, it gives CASSVPTSGYEETQYF.

The V and J genes are TRBV2 and TRBJ2-1; D is possibly TRBD2 (5 bases). The V and J ends lost 8 bases and 2 bases respectively, with 16 bases between them. The CDR3 loop spans 15 amino acids. Germline V gene lookup returns CDR1 SNHLY and CDR2 FYNNEI. Here the CDR3 DNA reads TGTGCCAGCTACCCCCTTGCGGGCCCCTACAATGAGCAGTTCTTC. Translating it yields CASYPLAGPYNEQFF.

This clone appeared once. CDR3 nucleotides: TGTGCCAGCTCACCATCGGGAAATAGCAATCAGCCCCAGCATTTT. Amino acid sequence: CASSPSGNSNQPQHF. The chain has TRBV18 and TRBJ1-5; no reliable D call. V was shortened by 2 bases and J by 0 bases, with 8 bases between the two germline ends. The CDR3 length is 15 residues. CDR1 is KGHSH, CDR2 LQKENI, per germline.

The V and J genes are TRBV9 and TRBJ1-4, with D maybe TRBD1 (5 bases). This CDR3 is built from 15 residues. Looked up from germline, CDR1 is SGDLS and CDR2 is YYNGEE. Trimming took 3 bases from V and 5 from J, leaving 14 bases between them. The CDR3 loop is CASSASGGLNEKLFF. Here the CDR3 DNA reads TGTGCCAGCAGCGCTAGTGGGGGGTTAAATGAAAAACTGTTTTTT.

This CDR3 reads CSALDYEQYF. The CDR3 DNA reads as TGCAGTGCCCTAGACTACGAGCAGTACTTC. The chain recombines TRBV20-1 with TRBJ2-7; no firm D call. V lost 6 bases and J 3 bases, leaving 6 bases between the germline ends. This CDR3 contains 10 residues. Germline assignment: CDR1 DFQATT and CDR2 SNEGSKA (reference sequence).

The chain uses TRBV19 and TRBJ2-7; D is unresolved. Per germline, CDR1 LNHDA and CDR2 SQIVND (reference sequence). V lost 5 bases to trimming and J lost 3 bases, with 23 bases between them. The CDR3 covers 17 residues. CDR3 in amino acids: CASSLEAPGTSNYEQYF. The CDR3 coding sequence is TGTGCCAGTAGTCTCGAAGCCCCAGGTACGAGTAACTACGAGCAGTACTTC.

There are a few counts of this clone. The chain uses TRBV2 and TRBJ2-7; TRBD1 might be the D (5 bases). Germline loops: CDR1 SNHLY, CDR2 FYNNEI. Trimming removed 0 bases at V and 0 bases at J, with 9 bases between. The CDR3 is 15 residues long. The CDR3 is CASSEAGALSYEQYF. The CDR3 nucleotides are TGTGCCAGCAGTGAAGCAGGGGCCCTCTCCTACGAGCAGTACTTC.

The rearrangement joins TRBV14 to TRBJ2-2, with TRBD1 as a possible D gene (6 bases). The CDR3 covers 15 residues. Germline V gives CDR1 SGHDN, CDR2 FVKESK. Trimming stripped 0 bases from V and 5 bases from J, with 10 bases between. The CDR3 spells CASSQENRVTGELFF. DNA of the CDR3: TGTGCCAGCAGCCAAGAAAACAGGGTGACCGGGGAGCTGTTTTTT.

The chain recombines TRBV28 with TRBJ2-1, with TRBD2 matching 9 bases. Trimming cost V 2 bases and J 7 bases; bases outside gene matches: 3. The CDR3 is made up of 14 amino acids. The germline gives CDR1 MDHEN, CDR2 SYDVKM. Here the CDR3 DNA reads TGTGCCAGCAGTTTAGCGGGAGGGTGGAATGAGCAGTTCTTC. This encodes CASSLAGGWNEQFF.

The chain recombines TRBV28 with TRBJ1-3; TRBD1 might be the D (6 bases). Germline loops: CDR1 MDHEN, CDR2 SYDVKM. The germline V and J ends were trimmed by 4 bases and 1 base, with 8 bases remaining between them. This CDR3 is built from 14 residues. The CDR3 spells CASSSRGSGNTIYF. In DNA form, the CDR3 reads TGTGCCAGCAGTTCCAGGGGATCTGGAAACACCATATATTTT.

This clone has just one count. The chain uses TRBV29-1 and TRBJ2-2; D is uncertain. The CDR3 is 14 amino acids. With 7 bases removed from V and 4 bases from J, the gap between germline ends came to 16 bases. From germline, CDR1 is SQVTM and CDR2 ANQGSEA. The CDR3 spells CSAIPQVATGELFF. CDR3 bases: TGCAGCGCCATTCCCCAGGTCGCCACCGGGGAGCTGTTTTTT.

This sequence joins TRBV6-1 and TRBJ1-2; 8 nucleotides agree with TRBD1. CDR1 is MNHNS, CDR2 SASEGT, per germline. V lost 6 bases to trimming and J lost 6 bases; unmatched junction nucleotides: 6. This CDR3 region has 13 residues. Here the CDR3 reads CASRLDRANGYTF. CDR3 DNA: TGTGCCAGCAGATTGGACAGGGCGAATGGCTACACCTTC.